This entry lists 16 T cell receptor beta chains sequenced from one sample in a study of shared clonotypes between healthy human individuals. The method was immunoSEQ multiplex PCR; TCRdb's version includes in-frame clones alone and lacks a portion of them. Among millions of clones listed, about 94% were seen once. Cells designated naive CD8 were CD45RO-negative and were positively selected for CCR7, with terminally differentiated effector memory CD45RA+ cells excluded. Material: naive CD8+ T cells sorted from blood. The receptor source for this set is a man in his late teens or twenties in good health.

V is TRBV25-1 and J is TRBJ2-5; the match to TRBD1 covers 8 bases. Trimming removed 3 bases from V and 5 bases from J; junction bases left unmatched: 11. The CDR3 runs to 16 residues. In germline, CDR1 is MGHDK, CDR2 SYGVNS. CDR3 nucleotides: TGTGCCAGCAGTGACCCTGGGACAGGCTTGTGGGAGACCCAGTACTTC. The encoded protein is CASSDPGTGLWETQYF. Filled out from reference TRBV25-1 and TRBJ2-5, the complete variable domain reads EADIYQTPRYLVIGTGKKITLECSQTMGHDKMYWYQQDPGMELHLIHYSYGVNSTEKGDLSSESTVSRIRTEHFPLTLESARPSHTSQYLCASSDPGTGLWETQYFGPGTRLLVL.

This chain links TRBV6-5 with TRBJ1-2; D might be TRBD1 (5 bases). The germline CDR1 and CDR2 sequences are MNHEY and SVGAGI. Trimming took off 5 bases at V and 0 bases at J, with 13 bases between the two ends. The CDR3 consists of 15 residues. CDR3 nucleotide sequence: TGTGCCAGCAGTCCCGACGGGACCGCTAACTATGGCTACACCTTC. Protein product: CASSPDGTANYGYTF.

This clone was seen just once. This chain uses TRBV7-8 with TRBJ2-1; 9 bases align to TRBD2. The CDR3 covers 15 residues. Looked up from germline, CDR1 is SGHVS and CDR2 is FQNEAQ. With 1 base clipped from V and 5 bases from J, the junction kept 3 bases outside the gene matches. CDR3 amino acids: CASSLVSGSNNEQFF. CDR3 DNA: TGTGCCAGCAGCTTAGTTAGCGGGAGTAACAATGAGCAGTTCTTC.

The CDR3 nucleotides read TGCGCCAGCAGCCAAGACCCCAGGGGGCCTTTCGGCTACACCTTC. Translation gives CASSQDPRGPFGYTF. The chain combines TRBV4-3 with TRBJ1-2, with TRBD1 matching 8 bases. V dropped 0 bases and J dropped 8; count of bases not matched to a gene: 8. The CDR3 runs 15 residues. In germline, CDR1 is LGHNA, CDR2 YSLEER.

V gene TRBV5-1 combines with J gene TRBJ2-3; 7 bases map to TRBD2. Trimming at V came to 5 bases and at J to 3 bases, leaving 6 bases not matched to a gene. CDR3 length: 14 amino acids. Germline assignment: CDR1 SGHRS and CDR2 YFSETQ. The CDR3 DNA sequence: TGCGCCAGCAGTGGCGGGAGCTTTACAGATACGCAGTATTTT. Translating gives CASSGGSFTDTQYF.

To note about this clone: The sample holds other DNA sequences that translate to the same CDR3. This sequence joins TRBV5-4 and TRBJ1-1; D is uncertain. Trimming left V 2 bases short and J 2 bases short, with 7 bases between. Germline-derived CDR1 and CDR2 are SGHNT and YYREEE (reference sequence). The CDR3 runs to 13 residues. The CDR3 region has the DNA TGTGCCAGCAGCTTCGGTCTCAACACTGAAGCTTTCTTT. Translated, it gives CASSFGLNTEAFF.

The chain joins TRBV16 to TRBJ1-1, with D unclear. The germline V and J ends were trimmed by 2 bases and 5 bases, with 9 bases remaining between them. CDR3 length: 13 residues. Germline V gene lookup returns CDR1 KGHSY and CDR2 FQNENV. CDR3 sequence (DNA): TGTGCCAGCAGCCAAAGTCTATGGACTGAAGCTTTCTTT. Protein sequence: CASSQSLWTEAFF.

DNA of the CDR3: TGTGCCAGCAGTGAAGGCAGGGGCCCGGACTATGGCTACACCTTC. Encoded protein: CASSEGRGPDYGYTF. V and J are TRBV6-1 and TRBJ1-2; D is perhaps TRBD1 (6 bases). Trimming stripped 1 base from V and 3 bases from J, with 12 bases between. CDR1 and CDR2 (germline): MNHNS, SASEGT. The CDR3 is 15 amino acids.

Concerning this clone: The same CDR3 also results from other DNA sequences found in this sample. The chain recombines TRBV6-5 with TRBJ2-3; TRBD2 matches 7 bases. The CDR3 runs 14 residues. The germline CDR1 and CDR2 sequences are MNHEY and SVGAGI. Unmatched junction bases numbered 3, after V lost 5 bases and J lost 1 base. The CDR3 here is CASSRTSGTDTQYF. Here the CDR3 DNA reads TGTGCCAGCAGTCGGACTAGTGGCACAGATACGCAGTATTTT.

J is TRBJ2-7 and V is TRBV5-1; possibly TRBD2 for D (5 bases). Germline CDR1 and CDR2: SGHRS and YFSETQ. The CDR3 is made up of 13 amino acids. Trimming pared 4 bases from V and 4 bases from J, leaving 12 bases between. This chain's CDR3 is CASSPGNPYEQYF. The CDR3 coding sequence is TGCGCCAGCAGCCCCGGGAACCCTTACGAGCAGTACTTC. Using reference TRBV5-1 and TRBJ2-7 for the parts outside the CDR3, the full variable domain is KAGVTQTPRYLIKTRGQQVTLSCSPISGHRSVSWYQQTPGQGLQFLFEYFSETQRNKGNFPGRFSGRQFSNSRSEMNVSTLELGDSALYLCASSPGNPYEQYFGPGTRLTVT.

CDR3 amino acids: CASSQDPGESKQFF. The CDR3 nucleotides read TGCGCCAGCAGCCAAGATCCCGGGGAATCGAAGCAGTTCTTC. This rearrangement joins TRBV4-1 to TRBJ2-1; maybe TRBD2 (5 bases). Germline V gene data show CDR1 as MGHRA and CDR2 as YSYEKL. This CDR3 is built from 14 residues. Deletions cut 0 bases from V and 11 bases from J, with 14 bases between.

The chain carries TRBV27 and TRBJ1-5; D possibly corresponds to TRBD1 (5 bases). The CDR3 is 16 residues long. V was clipped by 2 bases and J by 1 base, with 12 bases between them. CDR1 is MNHEY and CDR2 is SMNVEV in the germline V gene (reference sequence). The CDR3 spells CASSLLSGSSNQPQHF. CDR3 nucleotide sequence: TGTGCCAGCAGTTTACTATCAGGGTCGAGCAATCAGCCCCAGCATTTT.

The chain links TRBV28 to TRBJ1-4; TRBD1 agrees at 8 bases. Germline trimming cut 3 bases from V and 12 bases from J; bases unmatched to any gene: 12. The CDR3 covers 15 residues. CDR1 is MDHEN, CDR2 SYDVKM, per germline. The chain's CDR3 is CASSLYRGGSQELFF. The CDR3 region has the DNA TGTGCCAGCAGTTTGTACAGGGGGGGTAGTCAGGAACTGTTTTTT. The full variable domain, rest sourced from reference TRBV28 and TRBJ1-4, is DVKVTQSSRYLVKRTGEKVFLECVQDMDHENMFWYRQDPGLGLRLIYFSYDVKMKEKGDIPEGYSVSREKKERFSLILESASTNQTSMYLCASSLYRGGSQELFFGSGTQLSVL.

The CDR3 sequence is CASSQHRGFNSPLHF. Here the CDR3 DNA reads TGCGCCAGCAGCCAACACAGGGGATTCAATTCACCCCTCCACTTT. The chain carries TRBV4-1 and TRBJ1-6, with 7 bases lining up with TRBD1. Germline V gene lookup returns CDR1 MGHRA and CDR2 YSYEKL. There are 15 residues in the CDR3. V gave up 2 bases and J gave up 7 bases; unmatched junction bases: 5.

This clone was detected once. This chain connects TRBV5-1 to TRBJ1-1; D remains ambiguous. The CDR3 totals 15 residues. V gave up 0 bases and J gave up 4 bases, with 13 bases separating them. The V gene's germline CDR1 is SGHRS and CDR2 YFSETQ. The chain's CDR3 is CASSLVQVPGTEAFF. The CDR3 DNA is TGCGCCAGCAGCTTGGTTCAGGTGCCGGGCACTGAAGCTTTCTTT. The variable domain in full, completed from reference TRBV5-1 and TRBJ1-1, reads KAGVTQTPRYLIKTRGQQVTLSCSPISGHRSVSWYQQTPGQGLQFLFEYFSETQRNKGNFPGRFSGRQFSNSRSEMNVSTLELGDSALYLCASSLVQVPGTEAFFGQGTRLTVV.

This clone has a single count. This rearrangement joins TRBV9 to TRBJ1-2; 7 bases are shared with TRBD1. Germline CDR1 is SGDLS and CDR2 is YYNGEE. The V gene end was trimmed by 1 base and the J gene end by 2 bases; junction bases not matched to a gene: 11. This CDR3 has 17 residues. CDR3 nucleotide sequence: TGTGCCAGCAGCGTAACCCCTCGACAGGGAGAAAACTATGGCTACACCTTC. Amino acid sequence: CASSVTPRQGENYGYTF.